A selection of T cell receptor beta chains follows, all from one sample in a study of regulatory T cells in long-lasting Graves disease. Via MiXCR, TCRdb re-called the multiplex PCR reads, giving one row per CDR3 protein. The data hold about 540,000 distinct CDR3 sequences, with roughly 12% observed a single time. These data were likewise used in another study, on T cells in Graves' hyperthyroidism and ophthalmopathy.

The specimen was peripheral blood mononuclear cells (PBMCs), collected at new diagnosis, from a patient treated with antithyroid drugs. The receptors were sampled from a man aged 25 to 45 with Graves disease. Both conserved end residues are part of each CDR3. D genes are given only for firm matches. Part of the rows lack a size; the others show once, few, many or a class for expanded clones.

clone_size: many; v_call: TRBV5-1; d_call: -; j_call: TRBJ2-7; cdr3_nt: TGCGCCAGCAGCTTGGACTACACCCACGAGCAGTACTTC; cdr3_aa: CASSLDYTHEQYF
clone_size: many; v_call: TRBV7-2; d_call: TRBD2; j_call: TRBJ2-3; cdr3_nt: TGTGCCAGCAGCCCGGGGACTAGTAGATTGGCAGATACGCAGTATTTT; cdr3_aa: CASSPGTSRLADTQYF
clone_size: -; v_call: TRBV3-1; d_call: TRBD1; j_call: TRBJ2-7; cdr3_nt: TGTGCCAGCGGCCCCCGGGACAGGGGGAACTACGAGCAGTACTTC; cdr3_aa: CASGPRDRGNYEQYF
clone_size: -; v_call: TRBV7-8; d_call: -; j_call: TRBJ1-6; cdr3_nt: TGTGCCAGCAGCTTAAGGTCGGGTCCGGGAATCAATTCACCCCTCCACTTT; cdr3_aa: CASSLRSGPGINSPLHF
clone_size: -; v_call: TRBV3-1; d_call: TRBD2; j_call: TRBJ2-4; cdr3_nt: TGTGCCAGCAGCCAACGACTAGCGGGAGTAAACATTCAGTACTTC; cdr3_aa: CASSQRLAGVNIQYF
clone_size: many; v_call: TRBV6-5; d_call: TRBD2; j_call: TRBJ2-1; cdr3_nt: TGTGCCAGCAGTTACAAAACCGGGACTAGCGGAAGCTCCTACAATGAGCAGTTCTTC; cdr3_aa: CASSYKTGTSGSSYNEQFF
clone_size: -; v_call: TRBV20-1; d_call: -; j_call: TRBJ2-5; cdr3_nt: TGCAGTGCACCCAGGGGGGCGCAAGAGACCCAGTACTTC; cdr3_aa: CSAPRGAQETQYF
clone_size: -; v_call: TRBV3-1; d_call: -; j_call: TRBJ2-1; cdr3_nt: TGTGCCAGCAGCCCGGTAGCGGTCCTAGACTCCTACAATGAGCAGTTCTTC; cdr3_aa: CASSPVAVLDSYNEQFF
clone_size: many; v_call: TRBV5-1; d_call: TRBD2; j_call: TRBJ2-3; cdr3_nt: TGTGCCAGCAGCCCTCGGGGGGTTTCGAGAGATACGCAGTATTTT; cdr3_aa: CASSPRGVSRDTQYF
clone_size: many; v_call: TRBV29-1; d_call: -; j_call: TRBJ2-4; cdr3_nt: TGCAGCGTTGTAAGTGGGGAGGAGGCCAAAAACATTCAGTACTTC; cdr3_aa: CSVVSGEEAKNIQYF
clone_size: -; v_call: TRBV11-2; d_call: TRBD1; j_call: TRBJ1-2; cdr3_nt: TGTGCCAGCAGCTCACGAATGACAGGGGACTATGGCTACACCTTC; cdr3_aa: CASSSRMTGDYGYTF
clone_size: -; v_call: TRBV6-1; d_call: -; j_call: TRBJ2-7; cdr3_nt: TGTGCCAGCAAGGCGGAGACTCCAACCTACGAGCAGTACTTC; cdr3_aa: CASKAETPTYEQYF
clone_size: -; v_call: TRBV19; d_call: TRBD2; j_call: TRBJ2-7; cdr3_nt: TGTGCCAGTAGTTCCCTGGGGAGGGCAGTTGAGCAGTACTTC; cdr3_aa: CASSSLGRAVEQYF
clone_size: many; v_call: TRBV7-8; d_call: -; j_call: TRBJ2-2; cdr3_nt: TGTGCCAGCAGCTCACCGCCCCTTTTAACCGGGGAGCTGTTTTTT; cdr3_aa: CASSSPPLLTGELFF
clone_size: few; v_call: TRBV18; d_call: -; j_call: TRBJ2-1; cdr3_nt: TGTGCCAGCTCACTTCCCCCAGGGACCTCCTACAATGAGCAGTTCTTC; cdr3_aa: CASSLPPGTSYNEQFF
clone_size: few; v_call: TRBV7-9; d_call: TRBD1; j_call: TRBJ1-6; cdr3_nt: TGTGCCAGCAGTTCTAACGGGACAGCGAATTCACCCCTCCACTTT; cdr3_aa: CASSSNGTANSPLHF
clone_size: many; v_call: TRBV12-3/TRBV12-4; d_call: TRBD2; j_call: TRBJ2-5; cdr3_nt: TGTGCCTCGGCGGTTGATTCGAGCGGGAGGGCGGAGACCCAGTACTTC; cdr3_aa: CASAVDSSGRAETQYF
clone_size: many; v_call: TRBV18; d_call: -; j_call: TRBJ2-1; cdr3_nt: TGTGCCAGCTCTGCAGGGACGTCCTACAATGAGCAGTTCTTC; cdr3_aa: CASSAGTSYNEQFF
clone_size: many; v_call: TRBV6-2/TRBV6-3; d_call: -; j_call: TRBJ2-4; cdr3_nt: TGTGCCAGCAGTTGGACGGACTCACTAGCCAAAAACATTCAGTACTTC; cdr3_aa: CASSWTDSLAKNIQYF
clone_size: many; v_call: TRBV5-1; d_call: TRBD1; j_call: TRBJ2-5; cdr3_nt: TGCGCCAGCAGCCTCGACAGGGCCGAAGGGAAGGGGGAGACCCAGTACTTC; cdr3_aa: CASSLDRAEGKGETQYF
clone_size: -; v_call: TRBV9; d_call: TRBD2; j_call: TRBJ2-5; cdr3_nt: TGTGCCAGCAGCGTAGCAGGTGGCGGGAGGGGAGAGACCCAGTACTTC; cdr3_aa: CASSVAGGGRGETQYF
clone_size: many; v_call: TRBV12-5; d_call: TRBD2; j_call: TRBJ2-3; cdr3_nt: TGTGCTAGTGGTCCCGGACTAGCGGGGAACACAGATACGCAGTATTTT; cdr3_aa: CASGPGLAGNTDTQYF
clone_size: many; v_call: TRBV27; d_call: -; j_call: TRBJ1-2; cdr3_nt: TGTGCCAGCAGTTTATACGAGGGCTACACCTTC; cdr3_aa: CASSLYEGYTF
clone_size: many; v_call: TRBV6-1; d_call: TRBD2; j_call: TRBJ2-5; cdr3_nt: TGTGCCAGCAGCCCCCATACTCCGGGAGGGAGTAGGGAGACCCAGTACTTC; cdr3_aa: CASSPHTPGGSRETQYF
clone_size: few; v_call: TRBV5-1; d_call: TRBD2; j_call: TRBJ2-7; cdr3_nt: TGCGCCAGCAGCTTGCAGACTAGCGGCCTCTACGAGCAGTACTTC; cdr3_aa: CASSLQTSGLYEQYF
clone_size: -; v_call: TRBV3-1; d_call: TRBD1; j_call: TRBJ2-2; cdr3_nt: TGTGCCAGCAGCCTCCGGACAGGGGGCCCCGGGGAGCTGTTTTTT; cdr3_aa: CASSLRTGGPGELFF
clone_size: many; v_call: TRBV5-6; d_call: -; j_call: TRBJ2-3; cdr3_nt: TGTGCCAGCAGTTTGGACCAGGGTGAGACGCAGTATTTT; cdr3_aa: CASSLDQGETQYF
clone_size: many; v_call: TRBV12-3/TRBV12-4; d_call: TRBD1; j_call: TRBJ1-4; cdr3_nt: TGTGCCAGCAGGGCAGGGGGTGAAAAACTGTTTTTT; cdr3_aa: CASRAGGEKLFF
clone_size: -; v_call: TRBV29-1; d_call: TRBD1; j_call: TRBJ1-4; cdr3_nt: TGCAGCGTCCGGACAGGGTTTAATGAAAAACTGTTTTTT; cdr3_aa: CSVRTGFNEKLFF
clone_size: many; v_call: TRBV27; d_call: -; j_call: TRBJ2-1; cdr3_nt: TGTGCCAGCATACGGAGCGGGCCGTCAAGCCGGGAGAGGCAGTTCTTC; cdr3_aa: CASIRSGPSSRERQFF
clone_size: many; v_call: TRBV7-3; d_call: TRBD1; j_call: TRBJ2-3; cdr3_nt: TGTGCCAGCAGCACGGGACAGGGGGGCGATACAGATACGCAGTATTTT; cdr3_aa: CASSTGQGGDTDTQYF
clone_size: many; v_call: TRBV15; d_call: TRBD1; j_call: TRBJ2-1; cdr3_nt: TGTGCCACCAGCAAACGGGACAGGGATGAGGGTGAGCAGTTCTTC; cdr3_aa: CATSKRDRDEGEQFF
clone_size: many; v_call: TRBV15; d_call: -; j_call: TRBJ2-2; cdr3_nt: TGTGCCACCAGCCACTACACGAACACCGGGGAGCTGTTTTTT; cdr3_aa: CATSHYTNTGELFF
clone_size: many; v_call: TRBV13; d_call: TRBD2; j_call: TRBJ2-3; cdr3_nt: TGTGCCAGCAGCAAATTAGCGGGAGGCGAAGATACGCAGTATTTT; cdr3_aa: CASSKLAGGEDTQYF
clone_size: few; v_call: TRBV30; d_call: -; j_call: TRBJ1-2; cdr3_nt: TGTGCCTGGAGAGAGGGGTACTATGGCTACACCTTC; cdr3_aa: CAWREGYYGYTF
clone_size: many; v_call: TRBV12-3/TRBV12-4; d_call: -; j_call: TRBJ2-7; cdr3_nt: TGTGCCAGCAGTCCTGACCCCGGCGCCTACGAGCAGTACTTC; cdr3_aa: CASSPDPGAYEQYF
clone_size: few; v_call: TRBV27; d_call: TRBD1; j_call: TRBJ1-2; cdr3_nt: TGTGCCAGCAGTTTATCCACTCTTACAAACAGGGGAAGCTACACCTTC; cdr3_aa: CASSLSTLTNRGSYTF
clone_size: many; v_call: TRBV20-1; d_call: -; j_call: TRBJ2-1; cdr3_nt: TGCAGTGCTAGCATAAAATCCTACAATGAGCAGTTCTTC; cdr3_aa: CSASIKSYNEQFF
clone_size: many; v_call: TRBV12-3/TRBV12-4; d_call: TRBD1; j_call: TRBJ1-1; cdr3_nt: TGTGCCAGCAGTTTAGGACAGGGAGTTGAAGCTTTCTTT; cdr3_aa: CASSLGQGVEAFF
clone_size: few; v_call: TRBV12-3/TRBV12-4; d_call: -; j_call: TRBJ1-4; cdr3_nt: TGTGCCAGCAGTTTAGCCCGGCGGGGAAAACTGTTTTTT; cdr3_aa: CASSLARRGKLFF
clone_size: many; v_call: TRBV24-1; d_call: TRBD1; j_call: TRBJ2-3; cdr3_nt: TGTGCCACCAGTGACCTTCATACAGGGGTCACAGATACGCAGTATTTT; cdr3_aa: CATSDLHTGVTDTQYF
clone_size: many; v_call: TRBV7-6; d_call: TRBD2; j_call: TRBJ2-2; cdr3_nt: TGTGCCAGCAGCCAACTAGCGGAAAACACCGGGGAGCTGTTTTTT; cdr3_aa: CASSQLAENTGELFF
clone_size: many; v_call: TRBV29-1; d_call: -; j_call: TRBJ1-3; cdr3_nt: TGCAGCGTTGAGATGTTCTCTGGAAACACCATATATTTT; cdr3_aa: CSVEMFSGNTIYF
clone_size: -; v_call: TRBV29-1; d_call: -; j_call: TRBJ1-4; cdr3_nt: TGCAGCGTTAGACCAGCCGAAAAACTGTTTTTT; cdr3_aa: CSVRPAEKLFF
clone_size: many; v_call: TRBV27; d_call: -; j_call: TRBJ1-1; cdr3_nt: TGTGCCAGCAGTTTCACGAGGAACACTGAAGCTTTCTTT; cdr3_aa: CASSFTRNTEAFF
clone_size: many; v_call: TRBV18; d_call: -; j_call: TRBJ2-5; cdr3_nt: TGTGCCAGCTCACCCGCAGGGAAAGAGACCCAGTACTTC; cdr3_aa: CASSPAGKETQYF
clone_size: many; v_call: TRBV19; d_call: -; j_call: TRBJ2-2; cdr3_nt: TGTGCCAGTAGGTCGCAGGCGAACACCGGGGAGCTGTTTTTT; cdr3_aa: CASRSQANTGELFF
clone_size: many; v_call: TRBV3-1; d_call: -; j_call: TRBJ2-7; cdr3_nt: TGTGCCAGCAGCCAAGATGTTTCGGGGGTGACCTACGAGCAGTACTTC; cdr3_aa: CASSQDVSGVTYEQYF
clone_size: many; v_call: TRBV11-2; d_call: TRBD2; j_call: TRBJ2-2; cdr3_nt: TGTGCCAGCAGCTTGGAGCTAGCGGGGCTCACCGGGGAGCTGTTTTTT; cdr3_aa: CASSLELAGLTGELFF